The present entry profiles one T cell receptor (beta chain) with its context. Its antigen is still unknown. The CDR3 sequence is 15 residues long. Germline CDR1 and CDR2: DFQATT and SNEGSKA (reference sequence). V lost 0 bases to trimming and J lost 8 bases, with 16 bases between them. This entry comes from a study of T cells after yellow fever vaccination. Study overall: SMART-Seq v4 Ultra Low Input prepared the low-cell-number fractions. General study results and limits: CD4 and CD8 compartments shared a small share of clonotypes. Re-detected after boosting: most primary clones, more than 95% of CD4 and 80% to 90% of CD8.

For TCR, cDNA came from 5'RACE template switching, which added a universal primer site and UMIs. TCRdb re-derived calls from the 5' RACE reads in MiXCR, one entry per CDR3 protein. The data hold a few hundred thousand distinct CDR3 sequences, with 5.5% to 8.5% observed a single time. The origin of this receptor is a man younger than 45 who received the YFV17D yellow fever vaccine. The sample here was CD4+ T cells sorted from PBMCs, taken on the day of the yellow fever booster vaccination. V and J are TRBV20-1 and TRBJ1-4, with D maybe TRBD1 (6 bases). The CDR3 DNA sequence: TGCAGTGCTAGAGAGGGGGGGCTCCGGGGAGAAAAACTGTTTTTT. It yields the protein CSAREGGLRGEKLFF.